A single sample gave rise to the 9 T cell receptor beta chains below, sequenced in a study of blood T cell repertoires in COVID-19 (dated by TCRdb to 2020 to 2021). To prepare the library, the immunoSEQ multiplex PCR assay was applied. TCRdb carries this immuneACCESS record with in-frame sequences only. Its versions omit some clonotypes, under half of them owing to an unresolved V gene in the studies checked, with the rest unexplained. This sample lists roughly 87,000 clones; 86% were detected once. The top ten hold more than 25% of the sample. The material sequenced was peripheral blood. Receptors were obtained from a human donor in a cohort sampled during active COVID-19.

This chain joins TRBV7-9 and TRBJ2-1; 8 bases line up with TRBD2. CDR1 and CDR2 (germline): SEHNR, FQNEAQ (reference sequence). J lost 9 bases, V lost 5 bases, and 3 bases had no gene match. The CDR3 is 12 amino acids. DNA of the CDR3: TGTGCCAGCAGCATAACTAGCGGTGAGCAGTTCTTC. This codes for CASSITSGEQFF.

V and J are TRBV10-1 and TRBJ2-5; D unresolved. The ends were cut back, 10 bases at V and 5 bases at J, with 5 bases in the middle. The CDR3 consists of 9 residues. Germline CDR1 WNHNN, CDR2 SYGVQD (reference sequence). The CDR3 bases are TGCGCCAAGAGGGAGACCCAGTACTTC. This encodes CAKRETQYF.

CDR3: CASSVWQGGEQYF. The CDR3 coding sequence is TGTGCCAGCAGTGTTTGGCAGGGGGGCGAGCAGTACTTC. This rearrangement joins TRBV2 to TRBJ2-7, with D possibly TRBD1 on 7 matching bases. This CDR3 spans 13 amino acids. In germline, CDR1 is SNHLY, CDR2 FYNNEI. The V gene lost 4 bases and the J gene lost 6 bases, with 13 bases spanning the gap.

This sequence joins TRBV19 and TRBJ1-2; D ambiguous. The CDR3 has 17 amino acids. V lost 7 bases and J 5 bases, leaving 26 bases between the germline ends. CDR1 is LNHDA, CDR2 SQIVND, per germline (reference sequence). CDR3 nucleotides: TGTGCCAGTAAGATCACCTCCGGGGATTCATTTCCTTATGGCTACACCTTC. Residues: CASKITSGDSFPYGYTF.

This clone was observed once. The chain uses TRBV6-1 and TRBJ1-2, with TRBD1 identical over 7 bases. The V gene end was trimmed by 3 bases and the J gene end by 5 bases; junction bases not matched to a gene: 3. The length of the CDR3 is 13 residues. The V gene's germline CDR1 is MNHNS and CDR2 SASEGT. CDR3 DNA sequence: TGTGCCAGCAGTGAGAGGGGGCTGTATGGCTACACCTTC. It yields the protein CASSERGLYGYTF.

The chain is built from TRBV20-1 and TRBJ1-2; TRBD1 might be the D (6 bases). The CDR3 extends over 13 amino acids. CDR1 and CDR2 from the germline V gene are DFQATT and SNEGSKA (reference sequence). V was cut by 3 bases and J by 6 bases, with 14 bases left in between. This CDR3 is CSASLPAGDGYTF. CDR3 sequence (DNA): TGCAGTGCTAGTCTCCCGGCAGGGGATGGCTACACCTTC.

The rearrangement uses TRBV18 and TRBJ1-5; perhaps TRBD1 as D (5 bases). Germline V gene sequence: CDR1 KGHSH, CDR2 LQKENI. This CDR3 is built from 13 residues. V was cut by 3 bases and J by 11 bases, with 14 bases left in between. The CDR3 region is CASSPDIGRSQHF. CDR3 coding DNA: TGTGCCAGCTCACCGGACATTGGGAGGTCCCAGCATTTT.

The genes are TRBV3-1 (or the pseudogene TRBV3-2) and TRBJ1-3; D ambiguous. The CDR3 runs to 17 residues. Germline V gives CDR1 LGHDT, CDR2 YNNKEL (reference sequence). The germline V and J ends were trimmed by 1 base and 0 bases, with 13 bases remaining between them. CDR3 protein: CASSQGVGLNSGNTIYF. The CDR3 DNA reads as TGTGCCAGCAGCCAAGGGGTAGGACTGAACTCTGGAAACACCATATATTTT.

V usage is TRBV7-9 and J usage is TRBJ1-4, with TRBD1 matching 7 bases. CDR3 length equals 16 residues. V lost 4 bases, J lost 5 bases, and 10 bases stayed unmatched. The germline V gene has CDR1 SEHNR and CDR2 FQNEAQ (reference sequence). The CDR3: CASSSKPGQMNEKLFF. For the CDR3, the DNA is TGTGCCAGCAGCTCAAAACCGGGACAGATGAATGAAAAACTGTTTTTT.